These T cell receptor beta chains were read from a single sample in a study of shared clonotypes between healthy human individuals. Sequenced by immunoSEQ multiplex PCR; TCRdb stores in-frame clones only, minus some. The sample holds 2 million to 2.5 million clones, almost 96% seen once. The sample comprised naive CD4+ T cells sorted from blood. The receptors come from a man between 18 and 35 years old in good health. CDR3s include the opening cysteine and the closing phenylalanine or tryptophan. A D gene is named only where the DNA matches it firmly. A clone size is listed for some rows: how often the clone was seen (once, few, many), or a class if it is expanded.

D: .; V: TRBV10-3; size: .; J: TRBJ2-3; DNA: TGTGCCATCATGGCGATAGCAGGGGACACAGATACGCAGTATTTT; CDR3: CAIMAIAGDTDTQYF
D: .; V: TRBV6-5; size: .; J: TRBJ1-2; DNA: TGTGCCAGCAGTTACTCAGGGGGTTATGGCTACACCTTC; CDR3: CASSYSGGYGYTF
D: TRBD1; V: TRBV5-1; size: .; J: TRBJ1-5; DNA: TGCGCCAGCAGCGAGGGACAGGGCAATCAGCCCCAGCATTTT; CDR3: CASSEGQGNQPQHF
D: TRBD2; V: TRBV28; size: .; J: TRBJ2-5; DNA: TGTGCCAGCAGCAGTGCCGAACTAGCGGGGGTGAAGACCCAGTACTTC; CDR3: CASSSAELAGVKTQYF
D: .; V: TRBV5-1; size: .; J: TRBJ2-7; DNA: TGCGCCAGCAGTACTGCGGGCGAACCCTACGAGCAGTACTTC; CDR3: CASSTAGEPYEQYF
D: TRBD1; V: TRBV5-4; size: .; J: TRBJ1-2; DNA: TGTGCCAGCAGCCGAGACAGGGCCTCTAACTATGGCTACACCTTC; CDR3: CASSRDRASNYGYTF
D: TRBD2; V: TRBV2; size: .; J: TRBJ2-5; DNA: TGTGCCAGCAGTGAGACTACGGGGGGAACCCAGTACTTC; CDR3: CASSETTGGTQYF
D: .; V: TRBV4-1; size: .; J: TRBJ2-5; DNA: TGCGCCAGCAGCCAGGAGGGGGAGACCCAGTACTTC; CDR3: CASSQEGETQYF
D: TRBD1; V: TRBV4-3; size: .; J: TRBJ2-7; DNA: TGCGCCAGCAGCCAAGGTAGGGGACAGGCGGCTTACGAGCAGTACTTC; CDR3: CASSQGRGQAAYEQYF
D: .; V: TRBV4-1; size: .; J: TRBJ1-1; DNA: TGCGCCAGCAGCCAAGATCGAGGCAGTTTAAACACTGAAGCTTTCTTT; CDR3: CASSQDRGSLNTEAFF
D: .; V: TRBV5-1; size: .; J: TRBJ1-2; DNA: TGCGCCAGCAGCTTGGACAGGACCTATGGCTACACCTTC; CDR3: CASSLDRTYGYTF
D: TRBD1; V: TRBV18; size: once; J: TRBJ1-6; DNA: TGTGCCAGCTCACCACCGTCTCAGGGGGATTCACCCCTCCACTTT; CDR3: CASSPPSQGDSPLHF
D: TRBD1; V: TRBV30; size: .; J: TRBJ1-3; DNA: TGTGCCTGGAGTAAACTCTCGACAGGGGTGGGTGGAGGAAACACCATATATTTT; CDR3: CAWSKLSTGVGGGNTIYF
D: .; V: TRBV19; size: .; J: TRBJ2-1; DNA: TGTGCCAGTAGTACGACCCCGACAGGCGAGCAGTTCTTC; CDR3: CASSTTPTGEQFF
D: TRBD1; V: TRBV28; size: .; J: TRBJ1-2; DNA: TGTGCCAGCAGTTCCCCTCGGACAGGGAACTATGGCTACACCTTC; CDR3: CASSSPRTGNYGYTF
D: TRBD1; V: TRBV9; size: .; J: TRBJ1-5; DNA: TGTGCCAGCGGGGCGGGACAGGCCAATCAGCCCCAGCATTTT; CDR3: CASGAGQANQPQHF
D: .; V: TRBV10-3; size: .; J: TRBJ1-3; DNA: TGTGCCATCAGTGGTTCAGGGGTAGGAAACACCATATATTTT; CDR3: CAISGSGVGNTIYF
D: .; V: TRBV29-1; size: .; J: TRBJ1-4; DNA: TGCAGCGTTGGTACAGGGACGAACACTAATGAAAAACTGTTTTTT; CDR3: CSVGTGTNTNEKLFF
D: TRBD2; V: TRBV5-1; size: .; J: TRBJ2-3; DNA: TGCGCCAGCAGCCTGGGGGGGTACACAGATACGCAGTATTTT; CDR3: CASSLGGYTDTQYF
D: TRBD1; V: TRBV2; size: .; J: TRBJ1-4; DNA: TGTGCCAGCAGCCAGACAGGGGTGACTAATGAAAAACTGTTTTTT; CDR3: CASSQTGVTNEKLFF
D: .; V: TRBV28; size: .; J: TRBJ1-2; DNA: TGTGCCAGCAGTTCAGCGGCAGGGTGGTATGACTATGGCTACACCTTC; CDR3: CASSSAAGWYDYGYTF
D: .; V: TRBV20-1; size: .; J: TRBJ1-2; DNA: TGCAGTGCTAGAGATGTAACCTTTAACACCTTC; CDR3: CSARDVTFNTF
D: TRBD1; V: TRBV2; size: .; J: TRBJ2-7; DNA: TGTGCCAGCAGACCCACAGGGGAAAGCTCCTACGAGCAGTACTTC; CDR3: CASRPTGESSYEQYF
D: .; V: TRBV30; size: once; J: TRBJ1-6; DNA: TGTGCCTGGAGTTCCCTTCGTGGCAGGGTGGTTAACAGCTCCTATAATTCACCCCTCCACTTT; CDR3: CAWSSLRGRVVNSSYNSPLHF
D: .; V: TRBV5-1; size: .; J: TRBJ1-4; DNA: TGCGCCAGCAGCTTGTCGACGTATAATGAAAAACTGTTTTTT; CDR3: CASSLSTYNEKLFF
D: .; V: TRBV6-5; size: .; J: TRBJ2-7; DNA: TGTGCCAGCAGTTACGACCCGAGCTCCTACGAGCAGTACTTC; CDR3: CASSYDPSSYEQYF
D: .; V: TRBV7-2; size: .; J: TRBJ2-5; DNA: TGTGCCAGCAAAAGGGCAAAACAAGAGACCCAGTACTTC; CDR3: CASKRAKQETQYF
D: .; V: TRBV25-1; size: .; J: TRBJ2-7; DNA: TGTGCCAGCAGTGAATACCATCGGTTCGAGCAGTACTTC; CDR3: CASSEYHRFEQYF